The sequence of this T cell receptor (beta chain) was determined in a study of control samples from healthy donors and cancer patients. Some clones are missing from TCRdb's copy, which holds only in-frame ones; the method was immunoSEQ multiplex PCR. The sample lists tens of thousands of clones, 93% occurring once. This clonotype was sampled from a woman in her thirties or forties with lung cancer. The sample taken for sequencing was PBMCs.

The CDR3 bases are TGTGCCACCAATAAGGGTGAAAAACTGTTTTTT. It is translated as CATNKGEKLFF. The chain recombines TRBV19 with TRBJ1-4; D gene ambiguous. CDR3 length: 11 amino acids. Germline CDR1 is LNHDA and CDR2 is SQIVND (reference sequence). V was trimmed by 10 bases and J by 7 bases, leaving 10 bases between them.